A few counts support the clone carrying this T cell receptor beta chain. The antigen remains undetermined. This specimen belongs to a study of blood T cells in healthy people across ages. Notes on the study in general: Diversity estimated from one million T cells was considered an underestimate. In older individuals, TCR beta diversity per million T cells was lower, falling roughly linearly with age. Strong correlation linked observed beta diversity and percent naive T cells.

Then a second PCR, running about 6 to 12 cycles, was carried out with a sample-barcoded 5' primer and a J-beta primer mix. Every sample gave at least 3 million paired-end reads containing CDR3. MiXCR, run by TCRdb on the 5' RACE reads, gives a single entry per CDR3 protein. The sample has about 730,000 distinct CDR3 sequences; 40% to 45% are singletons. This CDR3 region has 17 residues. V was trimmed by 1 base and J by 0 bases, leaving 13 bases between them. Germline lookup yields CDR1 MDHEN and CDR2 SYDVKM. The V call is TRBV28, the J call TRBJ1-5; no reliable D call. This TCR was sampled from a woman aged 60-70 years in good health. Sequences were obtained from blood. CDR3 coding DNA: TGTGCCAGCAGTTTATATCGGCAGAGCTATAGCAATCAGCCCCAGCATTTT. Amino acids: CASSLYRQSYSNQPQHF.